These T cell receptor beta chains were read from a single sample in a study of shared clonotypes between healthy human individuals. Some clones are missing from TCRdb's copy, which holds only in-frame ones; the method was immunoSEQ multiplex PCR. The data show some 490,000 clones, 70% to 85% seen once. Material for sequencing was PBMCs. These receptors were collected from a middle-aged woman in good health. Some clones in this sample may be carry-over from other donors' samples. Both conserved end residues are part of each CDR3. The D gene is left open where the match is weak. Not all rows give a size; the values are once, few, many and, for expanded clones, a class.

.,TRBV9,TRBJ2-2,.,CASSPSTATGELFF,TGTGCCAGCAGCCCCTCGACGGCGACCGGGGAGCTGTTTTTT
.,TRBV7-2,TRBJ1-4,.,CASSPPEGSREKLFF,TGTGCCAGCAGCCCCCCGGAGGGGTCCAGAGAAAAACTGTTTTTT
TRBD1,TRBV2,TRBJ2-7,few,CATIRTGPYEQYF,TGTGCCACAATTAGGACAGGACCCTACGAGCAGTACTTC
.,TRBV5-1,TRBJ2-7,.,CASSLRGLDFYEQYF,TGCGCCAGCAGCTTGCGAGGGTTAGACTTTTACGAGCAGTACTTC
.,TRBV5-4,TRBJ2-7,.,CASSLGGNSYEQYF,TGTGCCAGCAGCTTGGGCGGGAACTCCTACGAGCAGTACTTC
.,TRBV7-2,TRBJ2-5,.,CASSFSGRGQETQYF,TGTGCCAGCAGCTTCTCGGGAAGGGGCCAAGAGACCCAGTACTTC
TRBD1,TRBV19,TRBJ1-2,.,CASSIVAGTGIFYGYTF,TGTGCCAGTAGTATAGTGGCTGGGACAGGGATATTCTATGGCTACACCTTC
.,TRBV28,TRBJ1-4,once,CASSLLGRGINEKLFF,TGTGCCAGCAGCCTATTAGGAAGGGGGATAAATGAAAAACTGTTTTTT
TRBD1,TRBV30,TRBJ2-1,.,CAWSQDRVVPNEQFF,TGTGCCTGGAGCCAGGACAGGGTGGTCCCGAACGAGCAGTTCTTC
.,TRBV7-9,TRBJ1-4,few,CASSKTGLAEKLFF,TGTGCCAGCAGCAAGACAGGCCTGGCGGAAAAACTGTTTTTT
TRBD1,TRBV2,TRBJ2-7,.,CASSTTGAYEQYF,TGTGCCAGCAGTACGACAGGGGCCTACGAGCAGTACTTC
TRBD2,TRBV5-1,TRBJ2-2,.,CASTMTSGSWTGELFF,TGCGCCAGCACCATGACTAGCGGGAGTTGGACCGGGGAGCTGTTTTTT
.,TRBV6-1,TRBJ1-2,.,CASSVDFNYGYTF,TGTGCCAGCAGTGTGGACTTTAACTATGGCTACACCTTC
.,TRBV27,TRBJ2-7,.,CASSLFAGSSYEQYF,TGTGCCAGCAGTTTATTTGCGGGGAGCTCCTACGAGCAGTACTTC
.,TRBV7-2,TRBJ2-3,.,CASSSRGGSTDTQYF,TGTGCCAGCAGCTCTAGAGGCGGGAGCACAGATACGCAGTATTTT
.,TRBV29-1,TRBJ2-2,.,CSAPGVVGTGELFF,TGCAGCGCCCCAGGGGTAGTGGGCACCGGGGAGCTGTTTTTT
.,TRBV9,TRBJ1-4,.,CASSVGDGRINEKLFF,TGTGCCAGCAGCGTAGGCGATGGCAGAATTAATGAAAAACTGTTTTTT
TRBD1,TRBV7-2,TRBJ1-4,.,CASSLAGTVNEKLFF,TGTGCCAGCAGCTTAGCGGGGACAGTCAATGAAAAACTGTTTTTT
.,TRBV14,TRBJ2-4,.,CASSPSVWAKNIQYF,TGTGCCAGCAGCCCCAGCGTTTGGGCCAAAAACATTCAGTACTTC
.,TRBV4-1,TRBJ2-1,.,CASSQRGSSYNEQFF,TGCGCCAGCAGCCAAAGGGGGAGCTCCTACAATGAGCAGTTCTTC
TRBD1,TRBV2,TRBJ2-2,.,CASRQGENTGELFF,TGTGCCAGCAGACAGGGGGAAAACACCGGGGAGCTGTTTTTT
TRBD2,TRBV6-4,TRBJ2-2,.,CASSERETGELFF,TGTGCCAGCAGTGAGCGGGAGACCGGGGAGCTGTTTTTT